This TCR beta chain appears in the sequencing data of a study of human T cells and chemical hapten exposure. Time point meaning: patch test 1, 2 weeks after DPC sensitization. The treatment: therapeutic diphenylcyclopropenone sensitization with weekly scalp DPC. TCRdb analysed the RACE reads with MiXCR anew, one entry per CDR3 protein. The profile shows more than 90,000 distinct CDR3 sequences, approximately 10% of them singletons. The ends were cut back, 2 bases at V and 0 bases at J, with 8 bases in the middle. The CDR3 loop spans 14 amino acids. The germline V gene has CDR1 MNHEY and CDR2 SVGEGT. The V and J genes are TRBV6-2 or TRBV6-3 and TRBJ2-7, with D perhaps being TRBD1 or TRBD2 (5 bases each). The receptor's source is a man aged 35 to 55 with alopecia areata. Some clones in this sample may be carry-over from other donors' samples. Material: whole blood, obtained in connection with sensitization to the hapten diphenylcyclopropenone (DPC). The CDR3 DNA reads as TGTGCCAGCAGTTACGCAGGGACCTCCTACGAGCAGTACGTC. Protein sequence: CASSYAGTSYEQYV.